Each of the 5 T cell receptor beta chains below was sequenced from the same sample in a study of blood T cell repertoires in COVID-19. Profiling relied on immunoSEQ multiplex PCR, and the TCRdb table lists in-frame clones only, not all of them. The sample lists about 210,000 clones; around 82% were seen once. Sequenced input: peripheral blood. The receptor set was obtained from a woman aged 35 to 49 with acute or convalescent COVID-19.

This clone was observed a few times. J is TRBJ1-2 and V is TRBV4-1; D not resolved. This CDR3 is built from 13 residues. Trimming pared 4 bases from V and 8 bases from J, leaving 14 bases between. Germline V gene sequence: CDR1 MGHRA, CDR2 YSYEKL. CDR3 residues: CASSLGVTYGYTF. The CDR3 DNA is TGCGCCAGCAGCCTCGGTGTAACGTACGGCTACACCTTC.

The V gene is TRBV7-2, the J gene TRBJ2-2; maybe TRBD2 (6 bases). The CDR3 contains 16 residues. Germline CDR1 reads SGHTA; CDR2 reads FQGNSA. Trimming cost V 1 base and J 6 bases, with 15 bases left between them. This chain's CDR3 is CASSLVGREWAGELFF. Here the CDR3 DNA reads TGTGCCAGCAGCTTAGTGGGTCGGGAGTGGGCCGGGGAGCTGTTTTTT.

The chain couples TRBV11-2 to TRBJ2-4; D ambiguous. The CDR3 has 11 residues. In germline, CDR1 is SGHAT, CDR2 FQNNGV. V was cut by 1 base and J by 11 bases, with 6 bases left in between. CDR3: CASSLGVFQYF. As DNA, the CDR3 is TGTGCCAGCAGCTTAGGAGTGTTTCAGTACTTC.

The gene calls are TRBV10-1 and TRBJ2-7, with unresolved D. This CDR3 comprises 13 residues. In germline, CDR1 is WNHNN, CDR2 SYGVQD (reference sequence). The V and J ends lost 2 bases and 5 bases respectively, with 10 bases between them. The CDR3 nucleotides are TGCGCCAGCAGTGAGCCCCCGAGAGACGAGCAGTACTTC. This sequence encodes CASSEPPRDEQYF.

The rearrangement uses TRBV2 and TRBJ2-7; D might be TRBD1 (5 bases). Germline loops: CDR1 SNHLY, CDR2 FYNNEI. The CDR3 sequence is 15 residues long. V lost 6 bases and J 5 bases, leaving 20 bases between the germline ends. The CDR3 DNA follows: TGTGCCAGCAGGGAGTCGTGGGGCGCCTGGGACGAGCAGTACTTC. Its protein is CASRESWGAWDEQYF.